The source of this T cell receptor beta chain is a study of blood T cell repertoires in COVID-19. Study overall: Specimens from acute and convalescent COVID-19 originated in the United States, Italy and Spain. The cDNA or gDNA used as material had been derived from T cells, B-cell-depleted T cells, or PBMCs.

As processed by the authors: Reference gene primer amplification gave estimated nucleated cell counts. The data were produced by immunoSEQ multiplex PCR, yet TCRdb's version contains in-frame clones alone and is incomplete. V, J and clone size derive from that table, while D and trimming were established from the DNA sequence. The sample includes 400,000 to 450,000 clones, around 86% of them seen just once. This receptor was taken from a woman aged 30 to 39 with active or convalescent COVID-19. Material: peripheral blood.

Here the CDR3 reads CASSETGSGSPLHF. CDR3 DNA: TGTGCCAGCAGCGAGACAGGGTCAGGGTCACCCCTCCACTTT. V and J are TRBV9 and TRBJ1-6, with 7 bases that match TRBD1. CDR1 and CDR2 from the germline V gene are SGDLS and YYNGEE. CDR3 size: 14 residues. V was clipped by 3 bases and J by 10 bases; unmatched bases: 7.